Listed here are 2 T cell receptor beta chains from one sample, sequenced in a study of beta chain features in type 1 diabetes. General study points: TCRB CDR3s were moderately but significantly shorter in Type 1 diabetes patients in all four CD4+ subsets.

Every bit of the isolated RNA underwent reverse transcription, so sequencing read expressed TCRB transcripts. Produced via immunoSEQ multiplex PCR; TCRdb's table is partial and in-frame only. The sample records fewer than 450,000 clones, approximately 13% being singletons. These receptors' targets are unknown. Specimen: naive CD4+ T cells from blood. Receptor source: a young woman with type 1 diabetes.

This clone turned up a few times. V gene TRBV29-1 combines with J gene TRBJ2-3, with TRBD2 as a possible D gene (6 bases). Between the trimmed V and J ends, which lost 6 bases and 2 bases, there was a span of 15 bases. CDR3 length equals 14 residues. Germline assignment: CDR1 SQVTM and CDR2 ANQGSEA. The CDR3 region has the DNA TGCAGCGTCGTTCCGGGACTCCACACAGATACGCAGTATTTT. Protein sequence: CSVVPGLHTDTQYF.

The genes are TRBV5-1 and TRBJ1-1; possibly TRBD1 for D (5 bases). This CDR3 has 16 residues. V was shortened by 2 bases and J by 1 base, with 15 bases between the two germline ends. CDR1 SGHRS and CDR2 YFSETQ come from the germline V gene. The CDR3 region has the DNA TGCGCCAGCAGCTTCTCGTCAACTGGACAGAACACTGAAGCTTTCTTT. Its translation: CASSFSSTGQNTEAFF. Using reference TRBV5-1 and TRBJ1-1 for the parts outside the CDR3, the full variable domain is KAGVTQTPRYLIKTRGQQVTLSCSPISGHRSVSWYQQTPGQGLQFLFEYFSETQRNKGNFPGRFSGRQFSNSRSEMNVSTLELGDSALYLCASSFSSTGQNTEAFFGQGTRLTVV.